The entry below gives a single TCR beta chain sequence along with its context. The antigen is unknown. The PCR used 60 Vbeta and 13 Jbeta primers. Only in-frame clones appear in the TCRdb table, and some are missing; sequencing was by immunoSEQ multiplex PCR. Counted here are about 130,000 clones, roughly 80% occurring once; the ten biggest clones make up over 1%. This record comes from a study of cytomegalovirus exposure and HLA in healthy donors. CDR3 size: 13 residues. CDR1 is MGHDK and CDR2 is SYGVNS in the germline V gene. The study's findings and limits: In a later analysis, TCR beta V- and J-gene trimming was associated with a missense DCLRE1C variant. A few V segments could not be told apart, such as TRBV6-2 and TRBV6-3, and were left out. Accounts indicate the classifier identified cytomegalovirus status with strong specificity and sensitivity.

The chain is built from TRBV25-1 and TRBJ2-5; 8 nucleotides line up with TRBD1. With the DNA end fitting TRBJ2-7 better, the J assignment may be wrong. The sequence was collected from a boy aged 5-17 years in good health and CMV-seronegative. The specimen sequenced was PBMCs. CDR3 DNA: TGTGCCAGCAGTGGGACAGGGCACTACGAGCAGTACTTC. Protein sequence: CASSGTGHYEQYF.